This T cell receptor beta chain stems from a study of sequential checkpoint blockade in melanoma. Germline trimming cut 2 bases from V and 7 bases from J; bases unmatched to any gene: 7. CDR1 and CDR2 from the germline V gene are MGHRA and YSYEKL. The CDR3 is made up of 16 amino acids. Stated treatment: randomized to nivolumab then ipilimumab (arm A) or the reverse (arm B). No patient had prior DNA-damaging chemotherapy. This table comes from immunoSEQ multiplex PCR, and its TCRdb copy is limited to in-frame clones, with some not included. The table has about 20,000 clones, 73% seen once; the top ten hold about 20%.

The chain has TRBV4-1 and TRBJ2-1, with 11 bases fitting TRBD2. Sequenced material: CD8+ T cells sorted from blood (inferred from file names), taken from a patient given nivolumab and ipilimumab in sequence. The clonotype comes from a human donor with melanoma. CDR3 amino acids: CASSQFLGTSGNEQFF. The CDR3 DNA reads TGCGCCAGCAGCCAATTCCTCGGGACTAGCGGTAATGAGCAGTTCTTC.